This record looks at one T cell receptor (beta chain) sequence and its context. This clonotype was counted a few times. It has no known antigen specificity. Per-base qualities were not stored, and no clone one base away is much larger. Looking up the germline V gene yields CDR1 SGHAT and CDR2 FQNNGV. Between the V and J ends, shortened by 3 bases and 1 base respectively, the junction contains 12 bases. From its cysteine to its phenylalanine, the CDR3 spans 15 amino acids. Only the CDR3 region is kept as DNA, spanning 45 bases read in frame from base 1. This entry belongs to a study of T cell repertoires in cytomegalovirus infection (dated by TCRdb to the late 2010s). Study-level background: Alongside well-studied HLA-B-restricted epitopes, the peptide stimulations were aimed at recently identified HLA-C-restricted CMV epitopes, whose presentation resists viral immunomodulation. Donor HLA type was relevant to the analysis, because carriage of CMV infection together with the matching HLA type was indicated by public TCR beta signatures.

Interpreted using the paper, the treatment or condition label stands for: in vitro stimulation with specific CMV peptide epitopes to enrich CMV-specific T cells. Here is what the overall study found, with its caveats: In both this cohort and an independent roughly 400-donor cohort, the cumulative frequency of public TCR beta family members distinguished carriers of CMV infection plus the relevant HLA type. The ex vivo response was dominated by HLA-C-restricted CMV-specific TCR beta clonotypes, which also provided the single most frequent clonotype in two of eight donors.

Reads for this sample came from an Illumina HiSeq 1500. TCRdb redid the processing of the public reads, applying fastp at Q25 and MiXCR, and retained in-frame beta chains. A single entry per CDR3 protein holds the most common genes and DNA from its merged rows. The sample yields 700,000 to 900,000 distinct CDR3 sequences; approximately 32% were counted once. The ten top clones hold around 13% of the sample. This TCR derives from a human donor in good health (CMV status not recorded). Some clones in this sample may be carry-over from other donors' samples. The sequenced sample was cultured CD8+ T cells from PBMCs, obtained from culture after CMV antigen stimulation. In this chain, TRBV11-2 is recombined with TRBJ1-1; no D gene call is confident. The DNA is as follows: TGTGCCAGCAGCTTGGCCGGAACAGCGAACACTGAAGCTTTCTTT. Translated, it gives CASSLAGTANTEAFF. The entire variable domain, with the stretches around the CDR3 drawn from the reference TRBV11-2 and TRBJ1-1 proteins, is EAGVAQSPRYKIIEKRQSVAFWCNPISGHATLYWYQQILGQGPKLLIQFQNNGVVDDSQLPKDRFSAERLKGVDSTLKIQPAKLEDSAVYLCASSLAGTANTEAFFGQGTRLTVV.